This T cell receptor (beta chain) was captured in a study of blood T cell repertoires in COVID-19. Study-wide context: Sources were T cells, B-cell-depleted T cells, or PBMCs; the material itself was cDNA or gDNA.

Using immunoSEQ multiplex PCR, the repertoire was profiled, and TCRdb retains in-frame clones only, with some absent. The data show a few hundred thousand clones, with approximately 91% seen just once and more than 0.85% held by the top ten. Exposed participants encountered a COVID-19 case during the 2 weeks preceding study entry. In germline, CDR1 is MNHEY, CDR2 SVGAGI. V trimming: 8 bases; J trimming: 6 bases; junction bases outside the gene matches: 15. This CDR3 is built from 15 residues. The sequenced sample was PBMCs or T cells enriched from blood (not recorded which). This sequence originates from a woman aged 40 to 50 who had been exposed to COVID-19. The V gene is TRBV6-5, the J gene TRBJ1-2, with 7 bases matching TRBD1. The CDR3 here is CASQGNKGAIDGYTF. The CDR3 region has the DNA TGTGCCAGCCAAGGGAATAAGGGGGCGATTGATGGCTACACCTTC.